A selection of T cell receptor beta chains follows, all from one sample in a study of a mutant IDH1 vaccine in newly diagnosed glioma. TCRdb keeps only in-frame clones here, not all; method: immunoSEQ multiplex PCR. The table includes about 110,000 clones, approximately 87% detected once. What these receptors recognize is not known. Sequenced material: PBMCs, taken from a glioma patient whose treatment included an IDH1 peptide vaccine. These receptors were taken from a woman aged 45-59 years with glioma. CDR3s include the opening cysteine and the closing phenylalanine or tryptophan. The size of a clone is reported for some rows only, either as once, few or many, or as a class for expanded clones.

size,V,length,J,CDR3
few,TRBV5-1,12,TRBJ2-3,CASSLGRGMGNF
NA,TRBV11-2,14,TRBJ2-7,CASSANSGPYEQYF
NA,TRBV28,19,TRBJ2-1,CASSPPAGTSGRVHNEQFF
NA,TRBV6-1,15,TRBJ2-7,CASSDLLTGQGEQYF
NA,TRBV28,11,TRBJ1-1,CATRGFAEAFF
once,TRBV5-1,14,TRBJ2-2,CASSGDPNTGELFF
NA,TRBV2,16,TRBJ2-2,CASRKGPPTNTGELFF
NA,TRBV7-2,15,TRBJ2-1,CASSFLGGSGIEQFF
NA,TRBV7-3,15,TRBJ2-1,CASSSPGRSYNEQFF
NA,TRBV29-1,14,TRBJ1-4,CSVATTAANEKLFF
NA,TRBV11-2,15,TRBJ1-1,CASSTTGFRNTEAFF
NA,TRBV7-2,14,TRBJ2-5,CASSPWQGLETQYF
NA,TRBV19,15,TRBJ2-2,CASEPREVVTGELFF
NA,TRBV5-5,16,TRBJ1-5,CASSLAGLQHNQPQHF
NA,TRBV10-3,15,TRBJ2-5,CAIKRGGADQETQYF
NA,TRBV7-8,17,TRBJ2-7,CASSAYRLAGGRYEQYF